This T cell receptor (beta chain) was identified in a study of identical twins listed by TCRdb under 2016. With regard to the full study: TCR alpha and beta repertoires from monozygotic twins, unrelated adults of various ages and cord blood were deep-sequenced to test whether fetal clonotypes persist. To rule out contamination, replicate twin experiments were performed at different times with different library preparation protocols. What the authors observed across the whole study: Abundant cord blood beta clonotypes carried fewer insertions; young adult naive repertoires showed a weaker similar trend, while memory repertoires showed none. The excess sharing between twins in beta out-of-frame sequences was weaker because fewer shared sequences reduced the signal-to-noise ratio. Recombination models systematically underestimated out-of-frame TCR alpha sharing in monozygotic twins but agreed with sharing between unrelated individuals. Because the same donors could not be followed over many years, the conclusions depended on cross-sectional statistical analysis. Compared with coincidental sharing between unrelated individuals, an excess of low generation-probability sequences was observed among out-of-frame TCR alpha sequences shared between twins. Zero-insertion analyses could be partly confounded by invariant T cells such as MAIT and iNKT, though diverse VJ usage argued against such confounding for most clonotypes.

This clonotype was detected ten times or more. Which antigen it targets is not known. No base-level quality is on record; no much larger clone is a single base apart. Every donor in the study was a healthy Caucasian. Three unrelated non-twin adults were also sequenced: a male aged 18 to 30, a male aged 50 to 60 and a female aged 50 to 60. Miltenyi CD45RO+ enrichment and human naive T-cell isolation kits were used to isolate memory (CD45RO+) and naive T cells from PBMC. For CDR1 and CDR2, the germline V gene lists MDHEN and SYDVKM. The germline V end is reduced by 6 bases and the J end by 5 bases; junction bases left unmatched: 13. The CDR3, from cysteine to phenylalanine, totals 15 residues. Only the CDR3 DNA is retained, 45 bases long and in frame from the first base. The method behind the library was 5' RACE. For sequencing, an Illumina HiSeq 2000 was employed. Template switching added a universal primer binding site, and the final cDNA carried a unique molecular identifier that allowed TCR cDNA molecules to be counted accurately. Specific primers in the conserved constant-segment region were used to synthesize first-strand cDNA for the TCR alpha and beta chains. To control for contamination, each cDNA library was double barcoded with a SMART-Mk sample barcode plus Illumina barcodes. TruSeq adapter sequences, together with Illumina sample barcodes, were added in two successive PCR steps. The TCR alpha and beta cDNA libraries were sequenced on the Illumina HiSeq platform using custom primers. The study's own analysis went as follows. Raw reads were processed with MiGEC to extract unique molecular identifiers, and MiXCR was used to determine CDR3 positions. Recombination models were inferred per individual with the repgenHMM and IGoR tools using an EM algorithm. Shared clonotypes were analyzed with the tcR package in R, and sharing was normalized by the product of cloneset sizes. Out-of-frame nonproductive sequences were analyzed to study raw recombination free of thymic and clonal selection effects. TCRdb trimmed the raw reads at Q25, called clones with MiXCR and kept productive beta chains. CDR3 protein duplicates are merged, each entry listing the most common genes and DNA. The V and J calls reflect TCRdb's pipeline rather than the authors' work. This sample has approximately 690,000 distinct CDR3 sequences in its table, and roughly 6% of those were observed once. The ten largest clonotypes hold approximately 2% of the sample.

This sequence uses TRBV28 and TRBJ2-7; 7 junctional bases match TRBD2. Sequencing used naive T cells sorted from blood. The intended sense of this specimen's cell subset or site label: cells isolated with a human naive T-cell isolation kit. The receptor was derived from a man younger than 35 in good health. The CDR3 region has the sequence CASRRPGTNYHEQYF. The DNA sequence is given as TGTGCCAGCAGGCGTCCCGGGACTAACTATCACGAGCAGTACTTC.